This T cell receptor (beta chain) was sequenced in a study of cytomegalovirus exposure and HLA in healthy donors. Looked up from germline, CDR1 is SSHAT and CDR2 is FNYEAQ (reference sequence). The CDR3 consists of 13 residues. Of note for this clone: One junction end disagrees with the germline gene, perhaps due to a read error.

Amplification used 60 Vbeta primers and 13 Jbeta primers. Sequencing was performed with immunoSEQ multiplex PCR; in TCRdb, only in-frame clones are kept and a portion is missing. This table holds around 130,000 clones, 75% found once. The source material was PBMCs. The sequence came from a man in his thirties or forties in good health and CMV-seronegative. The genes are TRBV7-7 and TRBJ2-7, with D perhaps matching TRBD1 (7 bases). The CDR3 reads CASSLARDSEQYF. The CDR3 nucleotides read TGTGCTAGCAGCTTAGCGCGGGACAGCGAGCAGTACTTC.